The rows below give T cell receptor beta chains drawn from one sample of a study of cytomegalovirus exposure and HLA in healthy donors. The assay was immunoSEQ multiplex PCR, and TCRdb's table has in-frame clones only and misses some. The sample lists about 97,000 clones; roughly four fifths were seen once. The sample consisted of PBMCs. The receptors here all came from a man in his forties in good health and CMV-seronegative. CDR3s include the opening cysteine and the closing phenylalanine or tryptophan. Fields, in order: V gene, CDR3 length, D gene, J gene, CDR3 DNA, CDR3 protein. The D gene is left open where the match is weak.

v_gene: TRBV13; len: 16; d_gene: NA; j_gene: TRBJ1-1; CDR3nt: TGTGCCAGCAGCTTAGATTGGGGTGGAGGCGGGACTGAAGCTTTCTTT; CDR3aa: CASSLDWGGGGTEAFF
v_gene: TRBV5-5; len: 13; d_gene: NA; j_gene: TRBJ1-2; CDR3nt: TGTGCCAGCAGCTCTGGACAGAACTATGGCTACACCTTC; CDR3aa: CASSSGQNYGYTF
v_gene: TRBV18; len: 14; d_gene: NA; j_gene: TRBJ1-5; CDR3nt: TGTGCCAGCTCACCCGAAGCCTCAGGACAGCCCCAGCATTTT; CDR3aa: CASSPEASGQPQHF
v_gene: TRBV11-3; len: 12; d_gene: NA; j_gene: TRBJ1-2; CDR3nt: TGTGCCAGCAGCTTAGACTACCCTGGCTACACCTTC; CDR3aa: CASSLDYPGYTF
v_gene: TRBV5-1; len: 15; d_gene: NA; j_gene: TRBJ2-5; CDR3nt: TGCGCCAGCAGCTTGGCCAACACGGAGAAAGAGACCCAGTACTTC; CDR3aa: CASSLANTEKETQYF
v_gene: TRBV11-1; len: 15; d_gene: TRBD1; j_gene: TRBJ1-1; CDR3nt: TGTGCCAGCAGCCCGTCGGGCTACAGGGGCGCTGAAGCTTTCTTT; CDR3aa: CASSPSGYRGAEAFF
v_gene: TRBV30; len: 15; d_gene: NA; j_gene: TRBJ2-5; CDR3nt: TGTGCCTGGAGGGCATGGGGGGGGCTACAAGAGACCCAGTACTTC; CDR3aa: CAWRAWGGLQETQYF
v_gene: TRBV2; len: 13; d_gene: TRBD1; j_gene: TRBJ1-5; CDR3nt: TGTGCCAGCAGAGGACAGGAAGGGCAGCCCCAGCATTTT; CDR3aa: CASRGQEGQPQHF
v_gene: TRBV2; len: 15; d_gene: NA; j_gene: TRBJ2-3; CDR3nt: TGTGCCAGCAGGTCGGGGGGCGGGGGCACAGATACGCAGTATTTT; CDR3aa: CASRSGGGGTDTQYF
v_gene: TRBV7-8; len: 16; d_gene: TRBD1; j_gene: TRBJ1-2; CDR3nt: TGTGCCAGCAGCTTAGGGGCCGGGACAGTTATCTTCGGCTACACCTTC; CDR3aa: CASSLGAGTVIFGYTF
v_gene: TRBV9; len: 16; d_gene: TRBD1; j_gene: TRBJ2-2; CDR3nt: TGTGCCAGCAGCGTATTCAGGGGGTTCGGCACCGGGGAGCTGTTTTTT; CDR3aa: CASSVFRGFGTGELFF
v_gene: TRBV9; len: 14; d_gene: TRBD1; j_gene: TRBJ1-5; CDR3nt: TGTGCCAGCAGCAGGGACAGGGGTGGCCAGCCCCAGCATTTT; CDR3aa: CASSRDRGGQPQHF